Listed here are 26 T cell receptor beta chains from one sample, sequenced in a study of OX40 agonist ivuxolimab in advanced cancers. Libraries were prepared by immunoSEQ multiplex PCR; TCRdb keeps only in-frame clonotypes and omits some of them. This table has 70,000 to 95,000 clones, around 80% appearing once. The starting material was CD4+ or CD8+ T cells sorted from blood, obtained in a trial of the OX40 agonist ivuxolimab. The receptors were gathered from an adult with an advanced solid tumor such as melanoma, head and neck, liver or kidney cancer.

This clone has just one count. The chain joins TRBV1 to TRBJ1-6; TRBD1 was called by the table and not checked on the DNA. TRBV1 is a pseudogene locus. The CDR3 sequence is 17 residues long. In DNA, the CDR3 is TGCACCAGCAGCCCACTTAAGGCAGGGGTTTGTAATTCACCCCTCCACTTT. The encoded protein is CTSSPLKAGVCNSPLHF.

The chain joins TRBV30 to TRBJ2-3, with D possibly called TRBD1 or TRBD2 (6 bases each). Germline V lookup: CDR1 GTSNPN, CDR2 SVGIG (reference sequence). The CDR3 is 13 amino acids. V dropped 0 bases and J dropped 3 bases, with 7 bases sitting between them. In DNA form, the CDR3 reads TGTGCCTGGAGTGTAGGGGGGACAGATACGCAGTATTTT. This translates into CAWSVGGTDTQYF.

This chain links TRBV2 with TRBJ1-2, with a possible D match to TRBD1 (6 bases). CDR1 is SNHLY and CDR2 is FYNNEI in the germline V gene. Trimming pared 6 bases from V and 5 bases from J, leaving 13 bases between. The CDR3 spans 13 residues. The CDR3 loop reads CASRPQGSYGYTF. The CDR3 region has the DNA TGTGCCAGCAGACCACAGGGAAGTTATGGCTACACCTTC.

The V gene is TRBV5-1, the J gene TRBJ2-5, with a possible D match to TRBD1 (5 bases). The germline CDR1 and CDR2 sequences are SGHRS and YFSETQ. This CDR3 comprises 13 residues. V was cut by 0 bases and J by 5 bases, with 8 bases left in between. CDR3 amino acids: CASSLAAGETQYF. CDR3 in DNA: TGCGCCAGCAGCTTGGCGGCAGGGGAGACCCAGTACTTC.

V usage is TRBV19 and J usage is TRBJ1-1, with no clear D. The V gene's germline CDR1 is LNHDA and CDR2 SQIVND (reference sequence). V shed 6 bases and J shed 5 bases, with 13 bases lying between them. This CDR3 contains 13 residues. CDR3 region: CASSLQLRTEAFF. The CDR3 DNA reads as TGTGCCAGTAGCCTTCAGCTACGAACTGAAGCTTTCTTT.

This chain links TRBV28 with TRBJ2-7; 11 bases are shared with TRBD2. Germline loops: CDR1 MDHEN, CDR2 SYDVKM. V lost 5 bases to trimming and J lost 0 bases; unmatched junction nucleotides: 12. The CDR3 loop spans 18 amino acids. The CDR3 is CASSPLGLAGRSSYEQYF. The CDR3 DNA follows: TGTGCCAGCAGTCCACTCGGACTAGCGGGTAGGAGCTCCTACGAGCAGTACTTC. The complete variable domain, with remaining parts taken from reference TRBV28 and TRBJ2-7, reads DVKVTQSSRYLVKRTGEKVFLECVQDMDHENMFWYRQDPGLGLRLIYFSYDVKMKEKGDIPEGYSVSREKKERFSLILESASTNQTSMYLCASSPLGLAGRSSYEQYFGPGTRLTVT.

CDR3 loop: CASSHANRGPSLEQFF. CDR3 in DNA: TGTGCCAGCAGTCACGCGAACAGGGGGCCTTCGCTTGAGCAGTTCTTC. This chain links TRBV28 with TRBJ2-1, with 9 bases that match TRBD1. V lost 5 bases, J lost 9 bases, and 14 bases stayed unmatched. Germline CDR1 and CDR2: MDHEN and SYDVKM. The CDR3 is made up of 16 amino acids.

V gene TRBV5-1 combines with J gene TRBJ2-3; 12 bases fit TRBD2. Germline trimming cut 1 base from V and 4 bases from J; bases unmatched to any gene: 1. Germline CDR1 reads SGHRS; CDR2 reads YFSETQ. CDR3 length equals 15 residues. CDR3 region: CASSLSSGGADTQYF. DNA of the CDR3: TGCGCCAGCAGCTTGTCTAGCGGGGGGGCAGATACGCAGTATTTT. Full variable domain (missing parts from reference TRBV5-1 and TRBJ2-3): KAGVTQTPRYLIKTRGQQVTLSCSPISGHRSVSWYQQTPGQGLQFLFEYFSETQRNKGNFPGRFSGRQFSNSRSEMNVSTLELGDSALYLCASSLSSGGADTQYFGPGTRLTVL.

The J gene is TRBJ1-5, the V gene TRBV2; possibly TRBD1 for D (6 bases). The CDR3 covers 13 residues. Germline-derived CDR1 and CDR2 are SNHLY and FYNNEI. Trimming left V 7 bases short and J 8 bases short, with 15 bases between. Here the CDR3 reads CASTPGAWEPQHF. The CDR3 DNA sequence: TGTGCCAGCACCCCGGGGGCCTGGGAGCCCCAGCATTTT.

This clone has a handful of counts. This rearrangement joins TRBV6-6 to TRBJ2-1; TRBD1 matches at 8 bases. The germline gives CDR1 MNHNY, CDR2 SVGAGI (reference sequence). V was pared by 8 bases and J by 0 bases, with 0 bases of the junction left unmatched. CDR3 size: 13 residues. The CDR3 DNA reads TGTGCCAGCGACAGGGGCTCCTACAATGAGCAGTTCTTC. Amino acids: CASDRGSYNEQFF.

The V gene is TRBV25-1, the J gene TRBJ2-2, with D hard to call. This CDR3 region has 13 residues. Germline V gene lookup returns CDR1 MGHDK and CDR2 SYGVNS. V lost 6 bases to trimming and J lost 4 bases, with 9 bases between them. The CDR3 region has the DNA TGTGCCAGCAGCAAACAATTCACCGGGGAGCTGTTTTTT. The encoded protein is CASSKQFTGELFF.

This sequence joins TRBV5-1 and TRBJ2-3; 8 bases are shared with TRBD2. J was trimmed by 5 bases and V by 7 bases; bases with no gene match: 12. The CDR3 is 15 amino acids. Germline V CDR1 and CDR2: SGHRS, YFSETQ. The CDR3 sequence: CASELTGGPEDTQYF. The CDR3 DNA reads as TGCGCCAGCGAGCTCACGGGGGGGCCTGAAGATACGCAGTATTTT.

The rearrangement links TRBV9 to TRBJ2-7, with D perhaps TRBD1 or TRBD2 (5 bases each). Germline-derived CDR1 and CDR2 are SGDLS and YYNGEE. Trimming stripped 4 bases from V and 3 bases from J, with 14 bases between. The CDR3 is 14 amino acids. The CDR3, as DNA: TGTGCCAGCAGCCGAACCTTTGGGGGCTACGAGCAGTACTTC. It codes for CASSRTFGGYEQYF.

The chain carries TRBV6-5 and TRBJ2-7; 8 bases match TRBD1. Germline V gene sequence: CDR1 MNHEY, CDR2 SVGAGI. Trimming at V came to 8 bases and at J to 2 bases, leaving 8 bases not matched to a gene. The CDR3 is made up of 14 amino acids. The CDR3 region has the DNA TGTGCCAGCGGTGACAGGGGCGATCCCTACGAGCAGTACTTC. Amino acid sequence: CASGDRGDPYEQYF.

The gene calls are TRBV7-9 and TRBJ2-2, with D possibly being TRBD1 or TRBD2 (5 bases each). This CDR3 region has 16 residues. Trimming removed 6 bases at V and 0 bases at J, with 14 bases between. The germline V gene has CDR1 SEHNR and CDR2 FQNEAQ (reference sequence). Here the CDR3 DNA reads TGTGCCAGCAGGCTCCCCGGGACCACGAACACCGGGGAGCTGTTTTTT. This sequence encodes CASRLPGTTNTGELFF.

This sequence joins TRBV9 and TRBJ2-7, with D tentatively TRBD2 (5 bases). The CDR3 is 15 amino acids. V was shortened by 1 base and J by 3 bases, with 14 bases between the two germline ends. Germline V gene lookup returns CDR1 SGDLS and CDR2 YYNGEE. The CDR3 loop reads CASSVSASQSYEQYF. CDR3 DNA sequence: TGTGCCAGCAGCGTAAGCGCTAGCCAGAGCTACGAGCAGTACTTC.

V gene TRBV19 combines with J gene TRBJ2-7, with no clear D. The CDR3 sequence is 12 residues long. CDR1 and CDR2 from the germline V gene are LNHDA and SQIVND (reference sequence). The CDR3 loop reads CGTVNISYEQYF. The DNA of the CDR3 is TGTGGAACGGTGAATATCTCCTACGAGCAGTACTTC.

The chain uses TRBV10-2 and TRBJ1-6; D might be TRBD1 (5 bases). Germline CDR1 is WSHSY and CDR2 is SAAADI. V gave up 6 bases and J gave up 7 bases, with 13 bases separating them. The CDR3 contains 14 residues. CDR3 amino acids: CASSVGRQNSPLHF. CDR3 bases: TGCGCCAGCAGCGTGGGACGGCAGAATTCACCCCTCCACTTT.

CDR3 protein: CASSPRPGETQYF. In nucleotides, the CDR3 is TGCGCCAGCAGCCCCCGGCCGGGAGAGACCCAGTACTTC. The gene calls are TRBV5-1 and TRBJ2-5, with D unclear. This CDR3 comprises 13 residues. CDR1 and CDR2 from the germline V gene are SGHRS and YFSETQ. The V end was cut by 4 bases, the J end by 4 bases, with 11 bases between.

V gene TRBV2 combines with J gene TRBJ1-1, with 11 bases fitting TRBD1. Germline values: CDR1 SNHLY, CDR2 FYNNEI. There are 14 residues in the CDR3. Trimming at V came to 4 bases and at J to 4 bases, leaving 2 bases not matched to a gene. The CDR3 reads CASSAGTGGTEAFF. The CDR3 bases are TGTGCCAGCAGTGCCGGGACAGGGGGCACTGAAGCTTTCTTT.

CDR3 in amino acids: CASSLAWGYEQYF. The CDR3 coding sequence is TGTGCCAGCAGCTTGGCTTGGGGTTACGAGCAGTACTTC. The chain recombines TRBV5-5 with TRBJ2-7; D is unclear. The V gene lost 0 bases and the J gene lost 4 bases, with 8 bases spanning the gap. The CDR3 has 13 amino acids. CDR1 is SGHKS and CDR2 is YYEKEE in the germline V gene (reference sequence).

The chain joins TRBV7-2 to TRBJ2-3, with 7 bases that match TRBD2. CDR1 is SGHTA and CDR2 is FQGNSA in the germline V gene. CDR3 length equals 15 residues. Trimming removed 4 bases from V and 2 bases from J; junction bases left unmatched: 6. CDR3 coding DNA: TGTGCCAGCAGCTATGGGGGGGAAGTCACAGATACGCAGTATTTT. It is translated as CASSYGGEVTDTQYF.

The V and J genes are TRBV4-3 and TRBJ1-1; D ambiguous. Trimming took 3 bases from V and 7 from J, leaving 12 bases between them. CDR1 is LGHNA, CDR2 YSLEER, per germline. The CDR3 is 13 residues long. CDR3 sequence reads: CASSHVGVVEAFF. Written as DNA, the CDR3 is TGCGCCAGCAGCCACGTGGGTGTGGTTGAAGCTTTCTTT.

V gene TRBV6-6 combines with J gene TRBJ1-5, with D possibly TRBD1 on 5 matching bases. Trimming cost V 7 bases and J 5 bases, with 12 bases left between them. Per the germline V gene, CDR1 is MNHNY and CDR2 is SVGAGI (reference sequence). CDR3 length equals 13 residues. CDR3 DNA: TGTGCCAGCACAGGAGGGACGTATCAGCCCCAGCATTTT. Its translation is CASTGGTYQPQHF.

The chain is built from TRBV4-2 and TRBJ2-7, with D maybe TRBD2 (7 bases). The CDR3 has 16 residues. CDR1 and CDR2 (germline): LGHNA, YNFKEQ. The V gene lost 0 bases and the J gene lost 5 bases, with 17 bases spanning the gap. CDR3 sequence (DNA): TGTGCCAGCAGCCAAGAATACGGGGGGCAAGACAACGAGCAGTACTTC. Encoded protein: CASSQEYGGQDNEQYF.

The chain has TRBV11-2 and TRBJ2-5; unclear D gene. There are 14 residues in the CDR3. Trimming cost V 0 bases and J 5 bases, with 10 bases left between them. Germline CDR1 and CDR2: SGHAT and FQNNGV. The CDR3 reads CASSLDGLDETQYF. The CDR3 nucleotides are TGTGCCAGCAGCTTAGATGGGCTAGACGAGACCCAGTACTTC.